The clone carrying this T cell receptor beta chain was seen at least ten times. What it binds is unknown. The data belong to a study of human T cells and chemical hapten exposure. Across the study: Among samples, TCR yields varied mainly because of small differences in pooled library volume.

Under the authors' procedure: The number of TCRs in each sample had a median of around 96,000 and spanned about 20,000 to 700,000. TCRdb analysed the RACE reads with MiXCR anew, one entry per CDR3 protein. None of the V and J calls come from the authors' own analysis; TCRdb made them. The table includes around 70,000 distinct CDR3 sequences, 6% to 7% detected once. Time point denoted: healthy volunteer bleed at 6 weeks. Whole blood that had not been fractionated was the source of extracted total RNA. The CDR3 totals 16 residues. Trimming took 3 bases from V and 6 from J, leaving 19 bases between them. The V gene's germline CDR1 is SGHTA and CDR2 FQGNSA. General study results and limits: TCRs whose frequency exceeded 1 in 1000 remained the same following DPC sensitization.

This TCR came from a female donor in good health. Some clones in this sample may be carry-over from other donors' samples. The sample was whole blood. The chain has TRBV7-2 and TRBJ2-3; D may be TRBD1 (6 bases). The CDR3 is CASSFLRGGLGDTQYF. DNA for the CDR3: TGTGCCAGCAGCTTCTTGCGAGGGGGTCTCGGGGATACGCAGTATTTT.